This T cell receptor beta chain was sequenced for a study of technical replicates of blood from four donors. Sequenced by immunoSEQ multiplex PCR; TCRdb stores in-frame clones only, minus some. The sample has around 80,000 clones; 94% are singletons. Trimming pared 4 bases from V and 6 bases from J, leaving 25 bases between. The germline CDR1 and CDR2 sequences are SGHDT and YYEEEE. CDR3 length: 17 amino acids. Sequenced sample: T cells isolated from PBMCs. The source is a human donor in good health. The chain combines TRBV5-6 with TRBJ1-2, with D possibly TRBD1 on 5 matching bases. DNA of the CDR3: TGTGCCAGCAGCCCTATCGGTTCGGGCAGGGTACCCCATGGCTACACCTTC. Amino acids: CASSPIGSGRVPHGYTF.